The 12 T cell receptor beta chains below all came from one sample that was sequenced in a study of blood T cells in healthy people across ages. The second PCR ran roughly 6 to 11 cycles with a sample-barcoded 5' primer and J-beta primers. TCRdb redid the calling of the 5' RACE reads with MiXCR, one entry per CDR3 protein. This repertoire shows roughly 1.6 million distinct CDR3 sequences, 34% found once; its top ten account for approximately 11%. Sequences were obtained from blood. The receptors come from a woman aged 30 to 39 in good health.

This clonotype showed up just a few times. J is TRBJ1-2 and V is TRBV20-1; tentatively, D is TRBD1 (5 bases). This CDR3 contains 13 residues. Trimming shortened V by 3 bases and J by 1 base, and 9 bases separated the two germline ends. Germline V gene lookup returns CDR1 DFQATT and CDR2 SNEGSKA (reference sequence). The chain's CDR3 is CSARPTDNYGYTF. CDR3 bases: TGCAGTGCTAGGCCGACAGATAACTATGGCTACACCTTC.

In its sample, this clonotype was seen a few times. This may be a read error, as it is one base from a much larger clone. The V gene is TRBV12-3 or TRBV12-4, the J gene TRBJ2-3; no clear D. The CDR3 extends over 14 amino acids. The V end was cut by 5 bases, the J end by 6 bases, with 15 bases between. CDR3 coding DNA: TGTGCCAGCAGTCCACCCACCGGCTGTGATACGCAGTATTTT. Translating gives CASSPPTGCDTQYF.

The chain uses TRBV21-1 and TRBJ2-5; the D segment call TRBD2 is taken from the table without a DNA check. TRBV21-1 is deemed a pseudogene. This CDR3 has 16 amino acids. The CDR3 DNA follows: TGTGCCAGCAGCCCTTTTAAGCAGCGGGAGAAACTAGAGCAGTACTTC. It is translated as CASSPFKQREKLEQYF.

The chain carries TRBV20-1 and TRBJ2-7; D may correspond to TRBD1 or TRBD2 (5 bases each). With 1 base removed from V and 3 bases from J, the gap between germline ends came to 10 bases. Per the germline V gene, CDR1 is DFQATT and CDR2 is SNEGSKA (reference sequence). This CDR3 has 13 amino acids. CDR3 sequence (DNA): TGCAGTGCTAGAGCCGGGACCTACTACGAGCAGTACTTC. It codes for CSARAGTYYEQYF.

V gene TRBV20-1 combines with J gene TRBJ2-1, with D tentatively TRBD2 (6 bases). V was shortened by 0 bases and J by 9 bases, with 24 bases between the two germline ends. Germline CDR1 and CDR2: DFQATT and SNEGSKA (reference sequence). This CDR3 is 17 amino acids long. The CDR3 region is CSARDGGASSSITEQFF. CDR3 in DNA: TGCAGTGCTAGAGATGGAGGGGCCTCTTCTAGCATCACTGAGCAGTTCTTC.

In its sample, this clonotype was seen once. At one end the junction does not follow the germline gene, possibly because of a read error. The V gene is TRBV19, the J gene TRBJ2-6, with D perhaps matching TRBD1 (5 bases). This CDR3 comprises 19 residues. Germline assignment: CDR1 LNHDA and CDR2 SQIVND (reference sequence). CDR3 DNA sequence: TGTGCCAGTAGTATAGATACCAGCGCTGCCAACTCTGGGGCCAACGTCCCGACTTTC. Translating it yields CASSIDTSAANSGANVPTF.

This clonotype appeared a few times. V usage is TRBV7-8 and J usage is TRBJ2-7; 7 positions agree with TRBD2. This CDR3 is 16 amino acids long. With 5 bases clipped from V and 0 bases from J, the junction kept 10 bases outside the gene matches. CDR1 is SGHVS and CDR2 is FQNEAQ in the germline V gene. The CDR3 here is CASSRGARGSSYEQYF. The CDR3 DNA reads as TGTGCCAGCAGCCGAGGGGCGCGGGGGAGCTCCTACGAGCAGTACTTC. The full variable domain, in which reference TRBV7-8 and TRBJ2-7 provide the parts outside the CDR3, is GAGVSQSPRYKVAKRGQDVALRCDPISGHVSLFWYQQALGQGPEFLTYFQNEAQLDKSGLPSDRFFAERPEGSVSTLKIQRTQQEDSAVYLCASSRGARGSSYEQYFGPGTRLTVT.

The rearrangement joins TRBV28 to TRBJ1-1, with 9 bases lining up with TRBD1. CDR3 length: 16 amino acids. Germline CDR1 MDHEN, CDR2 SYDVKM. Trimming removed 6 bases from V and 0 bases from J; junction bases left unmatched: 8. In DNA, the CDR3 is TGTGCCAGCAGCTTGGGGACAGGGCTCATGAACACTGAAGCTTTCTTT. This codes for CASSLGTGLMNTEAFF.

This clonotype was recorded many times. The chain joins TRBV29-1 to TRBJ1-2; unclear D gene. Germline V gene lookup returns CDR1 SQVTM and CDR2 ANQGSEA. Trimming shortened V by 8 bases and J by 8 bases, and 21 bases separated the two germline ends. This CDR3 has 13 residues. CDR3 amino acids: CSSKGSVGEGYTF. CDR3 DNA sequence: TGCAGCTCTAAAGGGTCCGTCGGGGAGGGCTACACCTTC.

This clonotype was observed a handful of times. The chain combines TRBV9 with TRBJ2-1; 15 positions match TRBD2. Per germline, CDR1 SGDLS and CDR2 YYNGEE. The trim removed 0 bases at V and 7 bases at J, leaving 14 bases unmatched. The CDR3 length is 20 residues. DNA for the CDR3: TGTGCCAGCAGCGTAGCACGGGTCGGGGGGGGACTAGCGGGAGGTAATGAGCAGTTCTTC. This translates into CASSVARVGGGLAGGNEQFF.

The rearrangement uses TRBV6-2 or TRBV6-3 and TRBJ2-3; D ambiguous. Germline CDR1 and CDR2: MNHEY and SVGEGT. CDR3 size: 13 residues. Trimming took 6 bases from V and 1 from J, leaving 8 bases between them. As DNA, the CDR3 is TGTGCCAGCAGAGGAGTTGGCACAGATACGCAGTATTTT. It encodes CASRGVGTDTQYF.

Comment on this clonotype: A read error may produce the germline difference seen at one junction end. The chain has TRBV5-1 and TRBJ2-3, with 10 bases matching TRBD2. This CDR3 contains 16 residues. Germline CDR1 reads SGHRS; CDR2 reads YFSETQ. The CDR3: CASSLVLAGDTHTQYF. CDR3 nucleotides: TGCGCCAGCAGCTTGGTCCTAGCGGGAGACACACATACGCAGTATTTT.